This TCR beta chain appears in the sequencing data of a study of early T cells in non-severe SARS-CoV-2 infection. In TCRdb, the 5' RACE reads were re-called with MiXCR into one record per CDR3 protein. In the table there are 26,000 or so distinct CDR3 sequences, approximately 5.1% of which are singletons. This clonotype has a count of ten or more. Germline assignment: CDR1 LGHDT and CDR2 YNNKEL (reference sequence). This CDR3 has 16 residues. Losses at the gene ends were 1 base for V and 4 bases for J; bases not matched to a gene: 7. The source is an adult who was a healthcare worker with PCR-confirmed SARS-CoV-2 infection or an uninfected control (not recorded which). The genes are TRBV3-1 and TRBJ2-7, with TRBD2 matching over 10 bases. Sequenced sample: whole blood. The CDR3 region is CASSQASSSGGYEQYF. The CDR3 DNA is TGTGCCAGCAGCCAAGCGTCTTCTAGCGGGGGATACGAGCAGTACTTC.